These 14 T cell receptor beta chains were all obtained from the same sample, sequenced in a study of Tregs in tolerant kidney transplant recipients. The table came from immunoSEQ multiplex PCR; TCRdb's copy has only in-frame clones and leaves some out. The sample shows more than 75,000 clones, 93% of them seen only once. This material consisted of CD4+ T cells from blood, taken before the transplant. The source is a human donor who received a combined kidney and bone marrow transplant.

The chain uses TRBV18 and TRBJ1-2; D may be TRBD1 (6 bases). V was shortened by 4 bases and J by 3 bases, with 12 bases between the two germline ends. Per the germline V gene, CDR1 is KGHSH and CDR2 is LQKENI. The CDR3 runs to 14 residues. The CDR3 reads CASSLNRADYGYTF. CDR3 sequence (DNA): TGTGCCAGCTCACTCAACAGGGCTGACTATGGCTACACCTTC.

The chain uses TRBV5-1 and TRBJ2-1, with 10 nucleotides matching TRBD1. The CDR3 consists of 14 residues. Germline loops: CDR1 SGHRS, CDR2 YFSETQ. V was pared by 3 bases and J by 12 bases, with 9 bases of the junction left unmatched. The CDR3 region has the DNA TGCGCCAGCAGCTGGGCGACAGGGGGCACCGTGCAGTTCTTC. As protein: CASSWATGGTVQFF.

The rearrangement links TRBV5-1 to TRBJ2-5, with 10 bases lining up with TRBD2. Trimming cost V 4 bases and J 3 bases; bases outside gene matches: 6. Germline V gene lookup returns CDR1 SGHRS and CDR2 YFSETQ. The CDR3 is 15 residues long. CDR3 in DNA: TGCGCCAGCAGCCCTGTCCTAGCGGGGGAAGAGACCCAGTACTTC. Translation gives CASSPVLAGEETQYF.

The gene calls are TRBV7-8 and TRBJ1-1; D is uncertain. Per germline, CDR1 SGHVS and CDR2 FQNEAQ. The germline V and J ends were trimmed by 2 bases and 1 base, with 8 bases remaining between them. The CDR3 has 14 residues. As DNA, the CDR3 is TGTGCCAGCAGCTTAAGGGCGGGGAACACTGAAGCTTTCTTT. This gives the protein CASSLRAGNTEAFF.

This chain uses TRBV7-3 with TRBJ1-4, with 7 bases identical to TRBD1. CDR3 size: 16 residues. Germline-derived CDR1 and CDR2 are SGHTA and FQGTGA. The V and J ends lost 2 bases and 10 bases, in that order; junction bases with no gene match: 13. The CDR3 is CASSLFPTGELGKLFF. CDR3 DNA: TGTGCCAGCAGCTTATTCCCAACAGGGGAATTGGGAAAACTGTTTTTT.

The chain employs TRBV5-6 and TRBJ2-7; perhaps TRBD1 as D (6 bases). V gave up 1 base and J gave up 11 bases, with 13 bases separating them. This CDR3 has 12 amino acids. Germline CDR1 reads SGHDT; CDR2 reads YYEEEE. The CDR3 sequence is CASSLSQGWEYF. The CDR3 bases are TGTGCCAGCAGCTTGTCCCAGGGGTGGGAGTACTTC.

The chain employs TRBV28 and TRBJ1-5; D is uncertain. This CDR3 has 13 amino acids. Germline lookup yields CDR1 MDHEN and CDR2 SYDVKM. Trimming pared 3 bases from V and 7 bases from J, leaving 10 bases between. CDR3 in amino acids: CASSFEGWQPQHF. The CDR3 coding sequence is TGTGCCAGCAGTTTTGAGGGTTGGCAGCCCCAGCATTTT.

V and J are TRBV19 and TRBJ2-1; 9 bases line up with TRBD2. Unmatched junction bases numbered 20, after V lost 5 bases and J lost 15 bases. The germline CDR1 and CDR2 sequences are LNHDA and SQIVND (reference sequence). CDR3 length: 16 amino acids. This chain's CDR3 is CASSPSGKRGASTPFF. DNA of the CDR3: TGTGCCAGTAGTCCCTCCGGCAAGCGGGGGGCCTCGACTCCGTTCTTC.

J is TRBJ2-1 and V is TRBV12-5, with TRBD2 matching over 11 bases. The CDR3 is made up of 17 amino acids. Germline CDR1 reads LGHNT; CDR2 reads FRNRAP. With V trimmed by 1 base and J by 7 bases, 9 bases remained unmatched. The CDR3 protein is CASGLGGSGREGNEQFF. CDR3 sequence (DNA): TGTGCTAGTGGTTTGGGTGGTAGCGGGAGGGAAGGAAATGAGCAGTTCTTC.

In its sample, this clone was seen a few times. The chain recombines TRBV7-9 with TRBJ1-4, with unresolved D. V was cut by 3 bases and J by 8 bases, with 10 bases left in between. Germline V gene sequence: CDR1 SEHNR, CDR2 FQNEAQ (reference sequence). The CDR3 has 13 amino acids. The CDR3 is CASSFARSEKLFF. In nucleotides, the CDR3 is TGTGCCAGCAGCTTCGCCAGATCGGAAAAACTGTTTTTT.

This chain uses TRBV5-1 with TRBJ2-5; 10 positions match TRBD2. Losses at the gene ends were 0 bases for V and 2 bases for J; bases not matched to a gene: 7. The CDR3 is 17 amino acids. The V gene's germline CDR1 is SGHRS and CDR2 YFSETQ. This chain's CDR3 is CASSLGVAGGEQETQYF. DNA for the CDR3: TGCGCCAGCAGCTTGGGGGTAGCGGGAGGTGAACAAGAGACCCAGTACTTC.

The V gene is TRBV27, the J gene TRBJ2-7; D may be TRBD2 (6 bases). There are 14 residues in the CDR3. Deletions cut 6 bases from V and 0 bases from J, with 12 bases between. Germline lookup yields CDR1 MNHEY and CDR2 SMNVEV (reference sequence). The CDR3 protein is CASSYSGVSYEQYF. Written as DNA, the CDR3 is TGTGCCAGCAGCTATAGCGGAGTCTCCTACGAGCAGTACTTC.

The CDR3 DNA sequence: TGTGCCATCAGTGGAACACTCCCGGGACTAGAGATGAGAGAGACCCAGTACTTC. Residues: CAISGTLPGLEMRETQYF. V and J are TRBV10-3 and TRBJ2-5, with TRBD2 identical over 8 bases. Losses at the gene ends were 4 bases for V and 4 bases for J; bases not matched to a gene: 17. Germline loops: CDR1 ENHRY, CDR2 SYGVKD. This CDR3 spans 18 amino acids.

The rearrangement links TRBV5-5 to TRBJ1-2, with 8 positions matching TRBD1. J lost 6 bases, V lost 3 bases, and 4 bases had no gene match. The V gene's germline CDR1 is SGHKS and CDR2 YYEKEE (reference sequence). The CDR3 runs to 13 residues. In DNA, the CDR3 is TGTGCCAGCAGCTGGACAGGGAGGAATGGCTACACCTTC. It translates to CASSWTGRNGYTF.